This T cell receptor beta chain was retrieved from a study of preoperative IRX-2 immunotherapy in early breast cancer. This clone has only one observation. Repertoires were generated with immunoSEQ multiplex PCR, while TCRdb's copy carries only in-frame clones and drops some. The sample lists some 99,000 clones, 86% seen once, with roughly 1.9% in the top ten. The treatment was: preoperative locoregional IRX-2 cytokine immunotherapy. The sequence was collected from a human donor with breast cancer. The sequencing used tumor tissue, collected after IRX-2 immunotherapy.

Here the CDR3 DNA reads TGCGCCAGCAGCTCTATGGGCCCCCTTGGTACCTACGAGCAGTACTTC. Translation gives CASSSMGPLGTYEQYF. The gene calls are TRBV5-1 and TRBJ2-7; D remains ambiguous. There are 16 residues in the CDR3. V dropped 3 bases and J dropped 2 bases, with 18 bases sitting between them. Germline assignment: CDR1 SGHRS and CDR2 YFSETQ.